This T cell receptor (beta chain) was obtained from a study of technical replicates of blood from four donors. Produced via immunoSEQ multiplex PCR; TCRdb's table is partial and in-frame only. Among 90,000 to 100,000 clones listed, almost 97% were seen once. The CDR3 runs to 14 residues. J gave up 1 base and V 5 bases, and 4 bases lay outside the gene matches. Germline assignment: CDR1 GTSNPN and CDR2 SVGIG (reference sequence). The sequencing input was T cells isolated from PBMCs. The receptor comes from a human donor in good health. The chain joins TRBV30 to TRBJ1-5, with 8 bases fitting TRBD1. The CDR3 spells CAWQGAKSNQPQHF. DNA for the CDR3: TGTGCCTGGCAGGGGGCGAAAAGCAATCAGCCCCAGCATTTT.